The rows below give T cell receptor beta chains drawn from one sample of a study of glioma-infiltrating T cells. TCRdb reanalysed the multiplex PCR reads using MiXCR and keeps one entry per CDR3 protein. The data contain around 44,000 distinct CDR3 sequences, approximately 20% of them singletons. Input material: glioma tissue, nonneoplastic brain tissue, or PBMCs (not recorded which). The origin of the receptors is a human donor with low-grade glioma or glioblastoma, undergoing nonglioma brain surgery, or in good health (not recorded which). The CDR3 runs from the conserved cysteine through the conserved F or W.

v_call	j_call	cdr3_aa
TRBV12-3/TRBV12-4	TRBJ1-2	CASSFLTGFRPNYGYTF
TRBV7-2	TRBJ2-1	CASSLGGGAYNEQFF
TRBV6-1	TRBJ2-7	CASSSLGGSSYEQYF
TRBV4-1	TRBJ2-7	CASSQDKGAYEQYF
TRBV7-9	TRBJ2-3	CASSLGLALTDTQYF
TRBV28	TRBJ1-2	CASRRTGAYSYTF
TRBV27	TRBJ2-3	CASSPWTSGRRDTQYF
TRBV29-1	TRBJ1-1	CSVATNTEAFF
TRBV6-5	TRBJ2-5	CASSYLGQVYQETQYF
TRBV20-1	TRBJ2-7	CSARDPNRNEQYF
TRBV14	TRBJ2-5	CASSQDLRTSGRETQYF
TRBV13	TRBJ1-1	CASSRNRDTEAFF
TRBV19	TRBJ2-1	CASSISLAGEGNEQLF
TRBV11-2	TRBJ2-1	CASSPTVTPYNEQFF
TRBV6-2/TRBV6-3	TRBJ1-4	CASSYTPEKLFF
TRBV5-4	TRBJ2-3	CASSLTSLSTDTQYF
TRBV27	TRBJ1-5	CASSSGRGQRRNQPQHF
TRBV6-2/TRBV6-3	TRBJ2-5	CASSHPIGQTQYF
TRBV9	TRBJ2-1	CASSVGARPYYNEQFF
TRBV10-2	TRBJ1-6	CASSRNRERSPLHF
TRBV27	TRBJ2-3	CASSLSGRFDTQYF
TRBV4-2	TRBJ1-1	CASSQVYLTEAFF
TRBV11-3	TRBJ2-2	CASRDSGELFF
TRBV6-1	TRBJ2-7	CASSYLQGAINEQYF
TRBV4-1	TRBJ2-3	CASSSLAEGTDTQYF
TRBV3-1	TRBJ2-5	CASSQVWRTGETQYF
TRBV12-3/TRBV12-4	TRBJ2-5	CASSSQGYQETQYF
TRBV7-3	TRBJ2-3	CAAVREGQDTQYF
TRBV7-9	TRBJ2-3	CASSLLTSSTDTQYF
TRBV20-1	TRBJ1-2	CRASDGSEKRDGYPF
TRBV29-1	TRBJ2-1	CSVEDWTDNEQFF
TRBV5-1	TRBJ2-4	CASRWSAGAKNIQYF
TRBV28	TRBJ2-7	CASGRGVGYYEQYF
TRBV12-3/TRBV12-4	TRBJ2-5	CASSAGREETQYF
TRBV12-3/TRBV12-4	TRBJ2-1	CASSPRGGPYNEQFF
TRBV20-1	TRBJ2-3	CSARDPVSGASTDTQYF
TRBV5-1	TRBJ1-2	CASTGDGQNYGYTF
TRBV2	TRBJ2-1	CASSENYNEQFF
TRBV28	TRBJ2-1	CASSPTGGNYNEQFF
TRBV2	TRBJ1-6	CASSDRRQVNSPLHF
TRBV29-1	TRBJ2-3	CSTDTDTQYF
TRBV6-1	TRBJ2-1	CASSLTSQLGVDERFF
TRBV28	TRBJ2-5	CASRDLDTGLETQYF
TRBV28	TRBJ2-3	CASNFASGAPDTQYF
TRBV12-5	TRBJ2-7	CASGSVPSYEQYF
TRBV20-1	TRBJ2-6	CSARERGSGANVLTF
TRBV7-9	TRBJ2-5	CASSPRTVEQETQYF
TRBV3-1	TRBJ2-1	CASSPRDFALGEQFF
TRBV5-1	TRBJ1-6	CASSLEGATNSPLHF
TRBV28	TRBJ2-7	CASSPSGIPIEQYF
TRBV20-1	TRBJ1-1	CSAREHRDMNTEAFF
TRBV14	TRBJ1-6	CASSHGHLLHF
TRBV10-3	TRBJ2-2	CAISEIGGRTGELFF
TRBV29-1	TRBJ2-7	CSGGQGAYEQYF
TRBV30	TRBJ2-3	CAWSALQNTDTQYF
TRBV7-9	TRBJ2-1	CASSLSVEQFF
TRBV7-2	TRBJ2-3	CASSLPWAGGPADTQYF
TRBV6-4	TRBJ2-7	CASSSRSRSYEQYF
TRBV15	TRBJ1-5	CATSRSPGDQPQHF
TRBV7-9	TRBJ2-5	CASSFDSQETQYF